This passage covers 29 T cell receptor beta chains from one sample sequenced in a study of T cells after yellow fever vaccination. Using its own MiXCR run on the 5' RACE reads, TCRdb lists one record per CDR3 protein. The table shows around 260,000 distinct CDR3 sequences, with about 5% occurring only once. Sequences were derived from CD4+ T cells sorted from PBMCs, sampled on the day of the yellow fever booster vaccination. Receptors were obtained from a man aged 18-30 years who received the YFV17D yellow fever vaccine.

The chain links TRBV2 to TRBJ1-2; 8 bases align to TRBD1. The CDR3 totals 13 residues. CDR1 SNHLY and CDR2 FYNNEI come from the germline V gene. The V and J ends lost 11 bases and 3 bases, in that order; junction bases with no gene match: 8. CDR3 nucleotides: TGTGCCGGCGGGACAGGTGGATACTATGGCTACACCTTC. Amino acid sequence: CAGGTGGYYGYTF.

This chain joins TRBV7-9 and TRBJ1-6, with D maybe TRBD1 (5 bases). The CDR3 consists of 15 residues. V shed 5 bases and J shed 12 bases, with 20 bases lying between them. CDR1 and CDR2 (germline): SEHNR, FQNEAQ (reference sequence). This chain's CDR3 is CASSHPGGLMVPLHF. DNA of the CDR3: TGTGCCAGCAGCCATCCTGGGGGACTAATGGTACCCCTCCACTTT.

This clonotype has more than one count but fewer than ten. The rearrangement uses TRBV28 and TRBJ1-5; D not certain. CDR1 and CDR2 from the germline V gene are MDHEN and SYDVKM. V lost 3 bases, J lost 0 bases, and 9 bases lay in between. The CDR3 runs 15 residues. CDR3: CASSFRSVSNQPQHF. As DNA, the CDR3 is TGTGCCAGCAGTTTCCGTTCGGTTAGCAATCAGCCCCAGCATTTT.

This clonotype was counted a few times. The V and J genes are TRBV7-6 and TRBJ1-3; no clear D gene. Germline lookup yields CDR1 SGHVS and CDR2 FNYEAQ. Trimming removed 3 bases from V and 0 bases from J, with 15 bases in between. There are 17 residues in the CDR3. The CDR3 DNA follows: TGTGCCAGCAGCTTGGGCTCCGGTCTCTACTCTGGAAACACCATATATTTT. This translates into CASSLGSGLYSGNTIYF.

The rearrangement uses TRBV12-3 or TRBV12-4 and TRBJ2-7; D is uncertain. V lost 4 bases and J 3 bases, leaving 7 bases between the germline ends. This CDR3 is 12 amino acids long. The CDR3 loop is CASSSGIYEQYV. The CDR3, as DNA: TGTGCCAGCAGTTCAGGAATCTACGAGCAGTACGTC.

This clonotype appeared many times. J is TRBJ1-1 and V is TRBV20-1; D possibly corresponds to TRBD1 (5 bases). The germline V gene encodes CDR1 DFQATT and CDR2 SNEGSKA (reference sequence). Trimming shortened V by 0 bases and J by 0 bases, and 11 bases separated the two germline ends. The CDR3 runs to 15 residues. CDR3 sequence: CSAREPQGVNTEAFF. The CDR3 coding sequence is TGCAGTGCTAGAGAACCCCAGGGAGTGAACACTGAAGCTTTCTTT.

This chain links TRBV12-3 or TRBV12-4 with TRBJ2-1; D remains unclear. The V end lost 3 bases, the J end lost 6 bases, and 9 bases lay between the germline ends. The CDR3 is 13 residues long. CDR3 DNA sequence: TGTGCCAGCAGTTTTTGGGGTGGCAATGAGCAGTTCTTC. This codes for CASSFWGGNEQFF.

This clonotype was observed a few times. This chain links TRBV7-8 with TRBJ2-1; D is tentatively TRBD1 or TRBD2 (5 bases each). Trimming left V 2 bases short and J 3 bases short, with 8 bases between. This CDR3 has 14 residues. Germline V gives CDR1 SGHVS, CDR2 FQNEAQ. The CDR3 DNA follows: TGTGCCAGCAGCTTATTGAGGGGCTACAATGAGCAGTTCTTC. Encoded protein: CASSLLRGYNEQFF.

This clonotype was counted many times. The CDR3 DNA sequence: TGTGCCAGCATTACCCGGTGGGGGATCGGGGAGCTGTTTTTT. This gives the protein CASITRWGIGELFF. The V gene is TRBV7-8, the J gene TRBJ2-2, with D perhaps TRBD1 or TRBD2 (5 bases each). Trimming removed 7 bases at V and 7 bases at J, with 16 bases between. From germline, CDR1 is SGHVS and CDR2 FQNEAQ. The CDR3 is made up of 14 amino acids.

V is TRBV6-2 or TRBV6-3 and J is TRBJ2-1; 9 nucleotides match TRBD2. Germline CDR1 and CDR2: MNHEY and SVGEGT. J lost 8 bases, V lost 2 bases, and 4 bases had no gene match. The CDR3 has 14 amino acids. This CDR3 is CASSYGGGADEQFF. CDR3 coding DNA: TGTGCCAGCAGTTACGGCGGGGGGGCCGATGAGCAGTTCTTC.

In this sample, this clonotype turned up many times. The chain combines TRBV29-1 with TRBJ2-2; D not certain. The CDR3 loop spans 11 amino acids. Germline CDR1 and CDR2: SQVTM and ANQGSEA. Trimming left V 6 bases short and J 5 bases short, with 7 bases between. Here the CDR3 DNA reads TGCAGCGTCAGGAGTACCGGGGAGCTGTTTTTT. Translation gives CSVRSTGELFF.

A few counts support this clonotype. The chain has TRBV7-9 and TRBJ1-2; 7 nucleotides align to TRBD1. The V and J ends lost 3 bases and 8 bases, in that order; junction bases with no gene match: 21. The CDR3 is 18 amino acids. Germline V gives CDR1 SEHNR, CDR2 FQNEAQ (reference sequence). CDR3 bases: TGTGCCAGCAGCTTGAGGGGCGGGTCTAGGGCAGGGGGAGACGGCTACACCTTC. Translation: CASSLRGGSRAGGDGYTF.

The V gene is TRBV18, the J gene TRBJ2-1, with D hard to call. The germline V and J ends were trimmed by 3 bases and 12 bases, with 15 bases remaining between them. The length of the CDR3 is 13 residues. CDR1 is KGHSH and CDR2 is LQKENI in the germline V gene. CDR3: CASSPPADLPQFF. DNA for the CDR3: TGTGCCAGCTCACCCCCCGCAGACTTGCCGCAGTTCTTC.

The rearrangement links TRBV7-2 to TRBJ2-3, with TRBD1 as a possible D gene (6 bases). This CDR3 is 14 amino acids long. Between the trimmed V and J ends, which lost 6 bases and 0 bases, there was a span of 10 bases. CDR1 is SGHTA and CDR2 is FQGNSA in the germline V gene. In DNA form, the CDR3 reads TGTGCCAGCAGTCCGGGACACAGCACAGATACGCAGTATTTT. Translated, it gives CASSPGHSTDTQYF.

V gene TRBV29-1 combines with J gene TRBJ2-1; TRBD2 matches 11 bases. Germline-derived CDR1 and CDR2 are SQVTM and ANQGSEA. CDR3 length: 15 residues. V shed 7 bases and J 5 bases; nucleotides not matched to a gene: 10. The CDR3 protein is CSAAPTSGGDNEQFF. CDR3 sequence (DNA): TGCAGCGCCGCTCCAACTAGCGGGGGCGACAATGAGCAGTTCTTC.

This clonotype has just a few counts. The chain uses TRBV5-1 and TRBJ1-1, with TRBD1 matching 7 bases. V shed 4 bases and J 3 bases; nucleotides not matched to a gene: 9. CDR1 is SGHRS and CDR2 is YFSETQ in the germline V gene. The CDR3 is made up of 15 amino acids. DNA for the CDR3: TGCGCCAGCAGCGAACGGACAGGAGGGGACACTGAAGCTTTCTTT. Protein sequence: CASSERTGGDTEAFF.

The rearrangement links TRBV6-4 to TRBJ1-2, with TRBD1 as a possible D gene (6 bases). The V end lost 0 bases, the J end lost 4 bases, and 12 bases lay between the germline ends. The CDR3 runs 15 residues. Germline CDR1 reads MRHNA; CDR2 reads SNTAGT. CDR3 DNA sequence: TGTGCCAGCAGTGACTCCCCAGGGGCGATCTATGGCTACACCTTC. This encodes CASSDSPGAIYGYTF.

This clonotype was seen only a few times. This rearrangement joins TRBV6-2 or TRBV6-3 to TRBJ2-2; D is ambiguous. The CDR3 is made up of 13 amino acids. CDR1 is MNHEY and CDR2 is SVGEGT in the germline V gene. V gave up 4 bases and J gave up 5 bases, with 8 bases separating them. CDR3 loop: CASSWTFTGELFF. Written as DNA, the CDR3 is TGTGCCAGCAGTTGGACCTTTACCGGGGAGCTGTTTTTT.

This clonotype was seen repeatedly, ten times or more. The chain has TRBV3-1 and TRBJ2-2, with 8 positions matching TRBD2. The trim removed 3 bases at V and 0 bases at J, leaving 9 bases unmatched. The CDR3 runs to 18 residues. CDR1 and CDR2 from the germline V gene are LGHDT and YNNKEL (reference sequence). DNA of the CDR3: TGTGCCAGCAGCCAGGGTGGCATTAGCGGGGCGAACACCGGGGAGCTGTTTTTT. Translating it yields CASSQGGISGANTGELFF.

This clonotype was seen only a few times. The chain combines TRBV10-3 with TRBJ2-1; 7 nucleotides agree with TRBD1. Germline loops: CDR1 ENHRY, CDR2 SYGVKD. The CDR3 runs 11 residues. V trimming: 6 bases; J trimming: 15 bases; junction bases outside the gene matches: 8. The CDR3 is CAISPDRVLFF. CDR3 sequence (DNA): TGTGCCATCAGCCCTGACAGGGTTTTGTTCTTC.

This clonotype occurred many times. The CDR3 loop reads CASSLEGRQPQHF. The DNA for the CDR3 is TGTGCCAGCAGCTTAGAAGGACGTCAGCCCCAGCATTTT. This chain connects TRBV7-2 to TRBJ1-5; D is undetermined. This CDR3 comprises 13 residues. Germline lookup yields CDR1 SGHTA and CDR2 FQGNSA. V was clipped by 1 base and J by 6 bases, with 7 bases between them.

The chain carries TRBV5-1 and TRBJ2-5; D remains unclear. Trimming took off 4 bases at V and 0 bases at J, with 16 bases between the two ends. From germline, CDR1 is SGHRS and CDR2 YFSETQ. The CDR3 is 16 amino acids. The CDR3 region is CASSPGQTHYQETQYF. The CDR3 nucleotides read TGCGCCAGCAGCCCTGGCCAGACCCATTACCAAGAGACCCAGTACTTC.

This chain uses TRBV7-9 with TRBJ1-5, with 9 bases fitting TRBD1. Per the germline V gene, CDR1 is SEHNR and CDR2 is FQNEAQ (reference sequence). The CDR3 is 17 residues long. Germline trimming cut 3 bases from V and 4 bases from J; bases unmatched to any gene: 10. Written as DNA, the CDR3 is TGTGCCAGCAGCTTGGACCCGGGACAGGGAAGGAATCAGCCCCAGCATTTT. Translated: CASSLDPGQGRNQPQHF.

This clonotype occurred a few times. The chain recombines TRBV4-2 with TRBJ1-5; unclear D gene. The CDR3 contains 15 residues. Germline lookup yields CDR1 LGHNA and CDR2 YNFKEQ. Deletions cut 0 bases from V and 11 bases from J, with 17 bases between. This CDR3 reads CASSQDLAGLLSQHF. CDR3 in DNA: TGTGCCAGCAGCCAAGATTTAGCTGGCCTACTGTCCCAGCATTTT.

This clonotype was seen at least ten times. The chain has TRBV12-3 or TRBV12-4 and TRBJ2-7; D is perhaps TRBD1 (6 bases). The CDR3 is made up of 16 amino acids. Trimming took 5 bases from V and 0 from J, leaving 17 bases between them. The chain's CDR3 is CASSTFGTTSSYEQYF. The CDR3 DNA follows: TGTGCCAGCAGTACTTTCGGGACAACCAGCTCCTACGAGCAGTACTTC.

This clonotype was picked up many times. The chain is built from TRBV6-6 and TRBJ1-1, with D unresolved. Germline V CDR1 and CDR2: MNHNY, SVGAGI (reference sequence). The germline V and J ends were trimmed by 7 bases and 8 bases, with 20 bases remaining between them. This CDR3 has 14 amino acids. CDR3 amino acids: CASNKDRTVVEAFF. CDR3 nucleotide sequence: TGTGCCAGCAACAAAGACCGGACCGTTGTGGAAGCTTTCTTT.

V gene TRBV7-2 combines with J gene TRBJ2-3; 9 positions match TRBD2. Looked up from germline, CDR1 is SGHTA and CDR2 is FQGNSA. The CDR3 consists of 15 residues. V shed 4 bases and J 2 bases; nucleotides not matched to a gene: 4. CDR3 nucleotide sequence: TGTGCCAGCAGCTCCCAGCGGGGGGCCACAGATACGCAGTATTTT. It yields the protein CASSSQRGATDTQYF. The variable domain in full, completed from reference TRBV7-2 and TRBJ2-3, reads GAGVSQSPSNKVTEKGKDVELRCDPISGHTALYWYRQSLGQGLEFLIYFQGNSAPDKSGLPSDRFSAERTGGSVSTLTIQRTQQEDSAVYLCASSSQRGATDTQYFGPGTRLTVL.

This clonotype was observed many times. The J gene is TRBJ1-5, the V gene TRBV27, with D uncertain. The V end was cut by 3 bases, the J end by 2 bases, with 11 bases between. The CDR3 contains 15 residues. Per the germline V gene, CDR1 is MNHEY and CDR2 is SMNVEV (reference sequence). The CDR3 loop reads CASSFGVKGNQPQHF. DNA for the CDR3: TGTGCCAGCAGTTTCGGGGTAAAGGGCAATCAGCCCCAGCATTTT.

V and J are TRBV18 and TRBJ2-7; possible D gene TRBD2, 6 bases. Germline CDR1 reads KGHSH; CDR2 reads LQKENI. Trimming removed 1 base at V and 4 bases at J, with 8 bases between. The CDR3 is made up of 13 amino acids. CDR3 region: CASSPRRGYEQYV. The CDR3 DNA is TGTGCCAGCTCACCACGGAGGGGTTACGAGCAGTACGTC.